The 25 T cell receptor beta chains reported below all come from one sample, sequenced in a study of early T cells in non-severe SARS-CoV-2 infection. TCRdb called the 5' RACE reads again in MiXCR, with one record for every CDR3 protein. The data contain approximately 52,000 distinct CDR3 sequences, 8% to 9% of them singletons. Sequenced input: whole blood. The receptor source for this set is an adult who was a healthcare worker with PCR-confirmed SARS-CoV-2 infection or an uninfected control (not recorded which).

This chain links TRBV12-3 or TRBV12-4 with TRBJ2-1, with unresolved D. V lost 1 base, J lost 6 bases, and 7 bases lay in between. The CDR3 loop spans 13 amino acids. The CDR3 DNA is TGTGCCAGCAGTTTAGGACTGATCAATGAGCAGTTCTTC. It is translated as CASSLGLINEQFF.

This clonotype was seen a handful of times. The gene calls are TRBV7-9 and TRBJ2-3; 9 bases map to TRBD1. V was clipped by 6 bases and J by 4 bases; unmatched bases: 11. This CDR3 region has 16 residues. Germline V CDR1 and CDR2: SEHNR, FQNEAQ (reference sequence). This chain's CDR3 is CASRRDRVSLADTQYF. Written as DNA, the CDR3 is TGTGCCAGCAGAAGGGACAGGGTTTCGTTAGCAGATACGCAGTATTTT.

The chain is built from TRBV12-5 and TRBJ1-2, with TRBD1 matching over 7 bases. V gave up 7 bases and J gave up 4 bases; unmatched junction bases: 9. Germline-derived CDR1 and CDR2 are LGHNT and FRNRAP. This CDR3 is 14 amino acids long. The CDR3 DNA reads as TGTGCTAGTGCCCTACAGGGGTTTGGCTATGGCTACACCTTC. It specifies CASALQGFGYGYTF. Filled out from reference TRBV12-5 and TRBJ1-2, the complete variable domain reads DARVTQTPRHKVTEMGQEVTMRCQPILGHNTVFWYRQTMMQGLELLAYFRNRAPLDDSGMPKDRFSAEMPDATLATLKIQPSEPRDSAVYFCASALQGFGYGYTFGSGTRLTVV.

This clonotype was seen ten or more times. J is TRBJ2-7 and V is TRBV4-1; 12 nucleotides match TRBD2. V shed 3 bases, J shed 2 bases, and the junction held 2 bases outside the gene matches. CDR3 length equals 15 residues. Looked up from germline, CDR1 is MGHRA and CDR2 is YSYEKL. The CDR3: CASSQGLAGTYEQYF. The DNA for the CDR3 is TGCGCCAGCAGCCAGGGACTAGCGGGTACCTACGAGCAGTACTTC.

This clonotype was seen at least ten times. This chain links TRBV18 with TRBJ2-7; D is perhaps TRBD1 (6 bases). Germline-derived CDR1 and CDR2 are KGHSH and LQKENI. The CDR3 is made up of 15 amino acids. V lost 5 bases to trimming and J lost 4 bases, with 18 bases between them. The DNA of the CDR3 is TGTGCCAGCTCAACCGGGACAAGGGAAACGTACGAGCAGTACTTC. As protein: CASSTGTRETYEQYF. Based on the CDR3 plus reference TRBV18 and TRBJ2-7, the full variable domain is NAGVMQNPRHLVRRRGQEARLRCSPMKGHSHVYWYRQLPEEGLKFMVYLQKENIIDESGMPKERFSAEFPKEGPSILRIQQVVRGDSAAYFCASSTGTRETYEQYFGPGTRLTVT.

This clonotype was detected only a few times. The V gene is TRBV11-2, the J gene TRBJ2-7; D is ambiguous. CDR1 is SGHAT and CDR2 is FQNNGV in the germline V gene. This CDR3 has 15 amino acids. Trimming stripped 5 bases from V and 5 bases from J, with 19 bases between. CDR3 sequence: CASSPPTGQFNEQYF. The CDR3 DNA sequence: TGTGCCAGCAGCCCCCCCACCGGGCAGTTTAACGAGCAGTACTTC. Together with reference TRBV11-2 and TRBJ2-7, the CDR3 gives the full variable domain: EAGVAQSPRYKIIEKRQSVAFWCNPISGHATLYWYQQILGQGPKLLIQFQNNGVVDDSQLPKDRFSAERLKGVDSTLKIQPAKLEDSAVYLCASSPPTGQFNEQYFGPGTRLTVT.

This clonotype was detected ten times or more. The V gene is TRBV12-3 or TRBV12-4, the J gene TRBJ1-4; D is unclear. V was clipped by 3 bases and J by 0 bases, with 5 bases between them. The CDR3 sequence is 14 residues long. The CDR3 sequence: CASSFSATNEKLFF. The CDR3 DNA reads TGTGCCAGCAGTTTCAGTGCAACTAATGAAAAACTGTTTTTT.

In its sample, this clonotype was seen a few times. The germline gene is not matched at one end of the junction; a read error may be the cause. The V gene is TRBV4-2, the J gene TRBJ2-7; 7 bases are shared with TRBD2. Germline CDR1 reads LGHNA; CDR2 reads YNFKEQ. The CDR3 runs to 14 residues. The CDR3 spells CASSKDLRGYEQYF. The CDR3 nucleotides read TGTGCCAGCAGCAAAGATTTGCGGGGGTACGAGCAGTACTTC.

This clonotype has at least ten counts. The chain employs TRBV7-8 and TRBJ2-2; D gene uncertain. This CDR3 is built from 12 residues. V was clipped by 5 bases and J by 5 bases, with 6 bases between them. The germline CDR1 and CDR2 sequences are SGHVS and FQNEAQ. The DNA of the CDR3 is TGTGCCAGCAGCCCTCGTACCGGGGAGCTGTTTTTT. This codes for CASSPRTGELFF.

This clonotype was seen at least ten times. The chain carries TRBV12-3 or TRBV12-4 and TRBJ2-1; D call uncertain. This CDR3 has 11 residues. With 7 bases removed from V and 0 bases from J, the gap between germline ends came to 1 base. Here the CDR3 DNA reads TGTGCCAGCACCTCCTACAATGAGCAGTTCTTC. Amino acids: CASTSYNEQFF.

The V and J genes are TRBV20-1 and TRBJ2-2; D is ambiguous. Germline lookup yields CDR1 DFQATT and CDR2 SNEGSKA (reference sequence). V lost 4 bases, J lost 4 bases, and 13 bases lay in between. There are 14 residues in the CDR3. Here the CDR3 reads CSAIRTLGTGELFF. CDR3 nucleotides: TGCAGTGCTATCCGAACCCTTGGCACCGGGGAGCTGTTTTTT.

This clonotype was detected a few times. V and J are TRBV29-1 and TRBJ2-7; TRBD1 agrees at 7 bases. In germline, CDR1 is SQVTM, CDR2 ANQGSEA. The CDR3 totals 14 residues. The trim removed 4 bases at V and 2 bases at J, leaving 8 bases unmatched. CDR3 nucleotides: TGCAGCGTTGTAACCCGGACAGGAACCTACGAGCAGTACTTC. Amino acid sequence: CSVVTRTGTYEQYF.

A word on this clonotype: The junction does not match germline at one end; this may be a read error. This chain connects TRBV13 to TRBJ2-3; 7 bases agree with TRBD2. This CDR3 has 15 amino acids. Germline CDR1 PRHDT, CDR2 FYEKMQ (reference sequence). CDR3 protein: CASSIGAGSTDTQYF. CDR3 sequence (DNA): TGTGCCAGCAGCATAGGAGCGGGGAGCACAGATACGCAGTATTTT.

V usage is TRBV19 and J usage is TRBJ2-5, with D perhaps TRBD2 (7 bases). The CDR3 length is 12 residues. Germline V gives CDR1 LNHDA, CDR2 SQIVND (reference sequence). V gave up 8 bases and J gave up 5 bases, with 12 bases separating them. The CDR3 DNA reads TGTGCCAGTTCAGGCGGGGGCGAGACCCAGTACTTC. The encoded protein is CASSGGGETQYF.

Ten or more counts support this clonotype. The chain employs TRBV28 and TRBJ1-6; D ambiguous. The V gene's germline CDR1 is MDHEN and CDR2 SYDVKM. V was pared by 3 bases and J by 7 bases, with 19 bases between. This CDR3 contains 17 residues. In nucleotides, the CDR3 is TGTGCCAGCAGTTTTCGAGCCGCTGGGCGGGTAAATTCACCCCTCCACTTT. Protein: CASSFRAAGRVNSPLHF.

The CDR3 loop is CASSPPTPSGANVLTF. The DNA for the CDR3 is TGCGCCAGCAGCCCCCCCACTCCTTCTGGGGCCAACGTCCTGACTTTC. This chain links TRBV5-1 with TRBJ2-6; D call uncertain. The CDR3 has 16 amino acids. Germline V gene data show CDR1 as SGHRS and CDR2 as YFSETQ. Trimming took off 4 bases at V and 1 base at J, with 12 bases between the two ends. Complete variable domain (other parts from reference TRBV5-1 and TRBJ2-6): KAGVTQTPRYLIKTRGQQVTLSCSPISGHRSVSWYQQTPGQGLQFLFEYFSETQRNKGNFPGRFSGRQFSNSRSEMNVSTLELGDSALYLCASSPPTPSGANVLTFGAGSRLTVL.

This clonotype was detected ten times or more. In nucleotides, the CDR3 is TGTGCCAGCAGCTGGACCGGGACAGGGGAAGCTGAAGCTTTCTTT. Its protein is CASSWTGTGEAEAFF. The chain couples TRBV5-6 to TRBJ1-1, with 10 bases aligning to TRBD1. CDR1 is SGHDT and CDR2 is YYEEEE in the germline V gene. There are 15 residues in the CDR3. V gave up 3 bases and J gave up 6 bases; unmatched junction bases: 8.

Only a few counts were recorded for this clonotype. The chain joins TRBV11-3 to TRBJ2-7; no clear D gene. Germline values: CDR1 SGHNT, CDR2 YENEEA. Between the trimmed V and J ends, which lost 3 bases and 6 bases, there was a span of 15 bases. The CDR3 totals 14 residues. The CDR3 here is CASSFSRARPEQYF. The CDR3 DNA reads TGTGCCAGCAGCTTTTCCCGAGCGAGGCCCGAGCAGTACTTC.

At least ten counts were recorded for this clonotype. This sequence joins TRBV7-6 and TRBJ2-7, with D tentatively TRBD2 (5 bases). The CDR3 covers 12 residues. Trimming pared 5 bases from V and 7 bases from J, leaving 12 bases between. CDR1 and CDR2 (germline): SGHVS, FNYEAQ. The CDR3 DNA reads TGTGCCAGCAGCCCCGGACCGGGAGAGCAGTACTTC. This translates into CASSPGPGEQYF.

This clonotype was observed a few times. The chain carries TRBV4-1 and TRBJ2-5; 10 bases match TRBD2. Germline CDR1 and CDR2: MGHRA and YSYEKL. Trimming removed 0 bases from V and 5 bases from J; junction bases left unmatched: 9. The CDR3 length is 17 residues. CDR3 bases: TGCGCCAGCAGCCAAGAGGAGGGCGTGGGACTAGCGGAGACCCAGTACTTC. Amino acids: CASSQEEGVGLAETQYF.

The sample holds a few counts of this clonotype. The rearrangement links TRBV7-2 to TRBJ2-5; D is uncertain. This CDR3 has 13 amino acids. V gave up 1 base and J gave up 2 bases, with 5 bases separating them. Germline assignment: CDR1 SGHTA and CDR2 FQGNSA. CDR3 sequence reads: CASSLGPQETQYF. CDR3 DNA sequence: TGTGCCAGCAGCTTAGGCCCACAAGAGACCCAGTACTTC.

The CDR3 loop is CASMGRTSSPTIYF. The CDR3 nucleotides are TGCGCCAGCATGGGCAGAACATCGTCCCCCACCATATATTTT. The chain employs TRBV10-2 and TRBJ1-3, with D uncertain. Germline V gene lookup returns CDR1 WSHSY and CDR2 SAAADI. Deletions cut 7 bases from V and 9 bases from J, with 19 bases between. This CDR3 is built from 14 residues.

This clonotype was counted between two and nine times. This chain connects TRBV5-1 to TRBJ2-7; no clear D. V was shortened by 0 bases and J by 2 bases, with 9 bases between the two germline ends. This CDR3 contains 14 residues. Germline V lookup: CDR1 SGHRS, CDR2 YFSETQ. The CDR3 reads CASSLATLTYEQYF. The CDR3 nucleotides are TGCGCCAGCAGCTTGGCAACGCTTACCTACGAGCAGTACTTC.

The V call is TRBV7-2, the J call TRBJ1-1, with unresolved D. Trimming took 5 bases from V and 5 from J, leaving 15 bases between them. Germline V lookup: CDR1 SGHTA, CDR2 FQGNSA. The CDR3 runs 14 residues. The CDR3 here is CASSELLGSTEAFF. CDR3 bases: TGTGCCAGCAGCGAACTTTTAGGGTCTACTGAAGCTTTCTTT.

The chain joins TRBV5-1 to TRBJ2-1; D ambiguous. The CDR3 runs 14 residues. Germline loops: CDR1 SGHRS, CDR2 YFSETQ. With 0 bases removed from V and 2 bases from J, the gap between germline ends came to 6 bases. The CDR3: CASSLEPTYNEQFF. The CDR3, as DNA: TGCGCCAGCAGCTTGGAACCCACCTACAATGAGCAGTTCTTC.